The following is a T cell receptor beta chain sequence with its context. From germline, CDR1 is LNHDA and CDR2 SQIVND (reference sequence). V trimming: 4 bases; J trimming: 3 bases; junction bases outside the gene matches: 6. The CDR3 runs 15 residues. This specimen belongs to a study of T cell responses to AZD1222 COVID-19 vaccine. The assay was immunoSEQ multiplex PCR, and TCRdb's table has in-frame clones only and misses some. The sample holds around 100,000 clones, roughly 89% seen once. The sample in question was peripheral blood, obtained on day 0 of AZD1222 vaccination. The TCR sequence derives from an adult in good health. This chain joins TRBV19 and TRBJ2-7; 10 nucleotides agree with TRBD2. CDR3 coding DNA: TGTGCCAGTAGTAGGCCGGGACTAGCGTTCTACGAGCAGTACTTC. It specifies CASSRPGLAFYEQYF.